This entry is about one T cell receptor (beta chain). The antigen is unknown. The data stem from a study of CD4+ T cells in melanoma. General study results and limits: Reportedly, melanoma neoantigen-specific CD4+ T cells showed varied differentiation states. A reported correlation linked neoantigen-specific CD4+ T cells to CD8+, macrophage and B cell function.

Assay: immunoSEQ multiplex PCR; the TCRdb copy retains only in-frame clones and omits some. The table shows 90,000 to 130,000 clones, with over 80% occurring only once. J gave up 12 bases and V 0 bases, and 7 bases lay outside the gene matches. This CDR3 region has 14 residues. Germline-derived CDR1 and CDR2 are LGHNA and YSLEER. This chain joins TRBV4-3 and TRBJ2-1; 8 bases are a match to TRBD2. This clonotype originated in a human donor with melanoma. The sample taken for sequencing was peripheral blood. The CDR3 DNA sequence: TGCGCCAGCAGCCAAGAATTAGCGGGGACTGGGCAGTTCTTC. Amino acids: CASSQELAGTGQFF.